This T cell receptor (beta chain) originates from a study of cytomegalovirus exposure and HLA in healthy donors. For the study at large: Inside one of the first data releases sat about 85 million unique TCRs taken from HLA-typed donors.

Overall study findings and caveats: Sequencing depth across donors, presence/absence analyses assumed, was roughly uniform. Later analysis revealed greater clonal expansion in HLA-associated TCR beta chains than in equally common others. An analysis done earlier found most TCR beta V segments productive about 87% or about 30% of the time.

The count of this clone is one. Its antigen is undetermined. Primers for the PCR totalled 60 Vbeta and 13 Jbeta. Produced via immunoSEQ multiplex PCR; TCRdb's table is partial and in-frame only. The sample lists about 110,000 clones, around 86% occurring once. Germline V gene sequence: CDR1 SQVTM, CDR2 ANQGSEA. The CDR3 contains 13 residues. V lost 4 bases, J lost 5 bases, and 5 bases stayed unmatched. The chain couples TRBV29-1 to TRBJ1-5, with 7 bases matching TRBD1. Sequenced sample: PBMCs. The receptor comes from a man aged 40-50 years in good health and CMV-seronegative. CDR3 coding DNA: TGCAGCGTTGGCCAGGGGGTGGATCAGCCCCAGCATTTT. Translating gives CSVGQGVDQPQHF. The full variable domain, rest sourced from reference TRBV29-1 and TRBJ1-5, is SAVISQKPSRDICQRGTSLTIQCQVDSQVTMMFWYRQQPGQSLTLIATANQGSEATYESGFVIDKFPISRPNLTFSTLTVSNMSPEDSSIYLCSVGQGVDQPQHFGDGTRLSIL.